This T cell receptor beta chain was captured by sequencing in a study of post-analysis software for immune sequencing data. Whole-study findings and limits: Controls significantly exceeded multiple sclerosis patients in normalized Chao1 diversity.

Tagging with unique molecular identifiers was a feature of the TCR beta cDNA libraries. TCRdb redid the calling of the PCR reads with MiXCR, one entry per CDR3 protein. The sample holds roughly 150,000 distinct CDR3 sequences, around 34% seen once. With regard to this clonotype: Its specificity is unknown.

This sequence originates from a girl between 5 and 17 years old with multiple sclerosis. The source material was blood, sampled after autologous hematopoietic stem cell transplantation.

The CDR3 sequence: CSARDIAGDERETQYF. The DNA for the CDR3 is TGCAGTGCTAGAGATATAGCGGGAGATGAAAGAGAGACCCAGTACTTC. The rearrangement joins TRBV20-1 to TRBJ2-5; 9 bases map to TRBD2. CDR1 DFQATT and CDR2 SNEGSKA come from the germline V gene (reference sequence). The V gene end was trimmed by 0 bases and the J gene end by 4 bases; junction bases not matched to a gene: 9. This CDR3 spans 16 amino acids.